This is a list of T cell receptor beta chains from one sample in a study of blood T cells in healthy people across ages. TCRdb independently ran MiXCR on the 5' RACE reads; one entry per CDR3 protein. The profile covers around 1.7 million distinct CDR3 sequences, with under 30% appearing a single time and about 7.7% taken by the ten largest. The sequencing sample was made of blood. Source of these receptors: a woman in her 30s in good health. The CDR3 runs from the conserved cysteine through the conserved F or W. Each record gives: J gene, D gene, clone size, V gene, CDR3 protein, CDR3 DNA. A D gene is named only where the DNA matches it firmly. A row's size may be missing; if present it is once, few, many or a size class.

TRBJ2-1 | - | - | TRBV24-1 | CATSDSDDLTVEQFF | TGTGCCACCAGTGATTCGGATGACCTAACGGTTGAGCAGTTCTTC
TRBJ2-3 | TRBD2 | once | TRBV2 | CASSSNSGGDTDTQYF | TGTGCCAGCAGCTCCAATAGCGGGGGTGACACAGATACGCAGTATTTT
TRBJ1-2 | - | - | TRBV7-4 | CASSLVISSGDNGYTF | TGTGCCAGCAGCTTAGTAATATCGTCAGGGGATAATGGCTACACCTTC
TRBJ2-7 | - | - | TRBV20-1 | CSARSGAGGEQYF | TGCAGTGCTAGGTCAGGGGCCGGAGGGGAGCAGTACTTC
TRBJ2-7 | TRBD2 | - | TRBV27 | CASSPRTSGGAVAYEQYF | TGTGCCAGCAGCCCAAGGACTAGCGGGGGGGCAGTTGCCTACGAGCAGTACTTC
TRBJ2-5 | - | few | TRBV7-9 | CASSRDMKETQYF | TGTGCCAGCAGCCGAGACATGAAAGAGACCCAGTACTTC
TRBJ1-2 | - | - | TRBV5-1 | CASSLENRAGNYGYTF | TGCGCCAGCAGCTTGGAGAATCGGGCAGGCAACTATGGCTACACCTTC
TRBJ1-5 | - | few | TRBV4-1 | CASSQVGGLQHF | TGCGCCAGCAGCCAAGTCGGGGGTCTTCAGCATTTT
TRBJ2-7 | - | - | TRBV30 | CAWRRDSYEQYF | TGTGCCTGGAGGCGGGACAGCTACGAGCAGTACTTC
TRBJ2-1 | TRBD2 | - | TRBV25-1 | CASRDSGRGSGNEQFF | TGTGCCAGCAGGGATAGCGGGAGGGGATCGGGTAATGAGCAGTTCTTC
TRBJ1-1 | TRBD1 | few | TRBV18 | CASSPPDRGRQAFF | TGTGCCAGCTCACCACCGGACAGGGGGAGACAAGCTTTCTTT
TRBJ2-5 | TRBD1 | many | TRBV5-1 | CASSWDSQETQYF | TGTGCCAGCAGCTGGGACAGCCAAGAGACCCAGTACTTC
TRBJ2-7 | TRBD2 | many | TRBV5-4 | CASSLASSGPYEQYF | TGTGCCAGCAGCTTGGCTTCTAGCGGGCCCTACGAGCAGTACTTC
TRBJ2-1 | TRBD1 | - | TRBV20-1 | CSARRTGSESSYNEQFF | TGCAGTGCTAGGAGGACAGGTTCTGAGAGTTCCTACAATGAACAGTTCTTC
TRBJ2-3 | - | few | TRBV19 | CASRLGGNTQYF | TGTGCCAGCCGCCTAGGGGGGAATACGCAGTATTTT
TRBJ2-5 | - | - | TRBV5-1 | CASSFSGDEETQYF | TGCGCCAGCAGCTTTTCGGGGGATGAAGAGACCCAGTACTTC
TRBJ2-7 | - | many | TRBV20-1 | CSARVTGGSYEQYF | TGCAGTGCTAGAGTCACCGGAGGTTCCTACGAGCAGTACTTC
TRBJ2-7 | TRBD2 | - | TRBV7-2 | CASSNTEAGEQYF | TGTGCCAGCAGCAACACAGAAGCGGGAGAGCAGTACTTC
TRBJ2-1 | TRBD1 | many | TRBV4-1 | CASSQPGTGTNEQFF | TGCGCCAGCAGCCAGCCCGGGACAGGGACCAATGAGCAGTTCTTC
TRBJ2-1 | - | - | TRBV14 | CASSQSGIGSNEQFF | TGTGCCAGCAGCCAATCAGGGATCGGGTCCAATGAGCAGTTCTTC
TRBJ2-7 | TRBD2 | - | TRBV12-3/TRBV12-4 | CASSSGSGGEQYF | TGTGCCAGCAGTTCCGGTAGCGGGGGCGAGCAGTACTTC
TRBJ1-2 | - | - | TRBV5-5 | CASSLLHRNTNYGYTF | TGTGCCAGCAGCTTGCTCCACAGGAACACTAACTATGGCTACACCTTC
TRBJ1-4 | TRBD1 | - | TRBV20-1 | CSAAPRPGQGEKLFF | TGCAGTGCGGCCCCGCGCCCGGGACAGGGTGAAAAACTGTTTTTT
TRBJ2-2 | - | - | TRBV11-2 | CTSSPLRGSNTGELFF | TGTACCAGCAGCCCGCTGAGGGGGAGCAACACCGGGGAGCTGTTTTTT
TRBJ2-7 | TRBD1 | few | TRBV7-9 | CASSPLQGPPYEQYF | TGTGCCAGCAGCCCCCTACAGGGGCCCCCCTACGAGCAGTACTTC
TRBJ2-7 | - | - | TRBV5-1 | CASQLTGTAYNEQYF | TGCGCCAGCCAACTCACCGGGACTGCCTACAATGAGCAGTACTTC
TRBJ2-7 | - | few | TRBV3-1 | CASSQVLGALSYEQYF | TGTGCCAGCAGCCAAGTACTGGGAGCCTTGTCCTACGAGCAGTACTTC
TRBJ2-3 | TRBD1 | few | TRBV4-3 | CASSQLTGGTDTQYF | TGCGCCAGCAGCCAACTGACAGGGGGCACAGATACGCAGTATTTT
TRBJ2-7 | TRBD2 | - | TRBV7-9 | CASSSYITSGRAYEQYF | TGTGCCAGCAGCTCATACATAACTAGCGGGAGGGCCTACGAGCAGTACTTC
TRBJ2-7 | TRBD2 | - | TRBV2 | CASTEGLAGGYEQYF | TGTGCCAGCACCGAAGGACTAGCGGGGGGGTACGAGCAGTACTTC
TRBJ2-7 | - | many | TRBV12-3/TRBV12-4 | CASSLASEGYEQYF | TGTGCCAGCAGTTTAGCCTCAGAGGGTTACGAGCAGTACTTC
TRBJ2-1 | TRBD1 | few | TRBV16 | CASSQLQDRADNEQFF | TGTGCCAGCAGCCAATTACAGGACAGGGCTGACAATGAGCAGTTCTTC
TRBJ2-1 | - | few | TRBV4-2 | CASSQGGLFDEQFF | TGTGCCAGCAGCCAAGGGGGACTGTTTGACGAGCAGTTCTTC
TRBJ2-7 | TRBD1 | many | TRBV7-8 | CATGQSGYEQYF | TGTGCCACGGGACAGTCTGGCTACGAGCAGTACTTC
TRBJ1-2 | - | few | TRBV24-1 | CATSDFPHYGYTF | TGTGCCACCAGTGATTTCCCTCACTATGGCTACACCTTC
TRBJ2-1 | - | - | TRBV4-1 | CASSHLRNPTESSYNEQFF | TGCGCCAGCAGCCACTTACGGAACCCGACGGAAAGCTCCTACAATGAGCAGTTCTTC
TRBJ1-6 | - | - | TRBV7-2 | CASSLGGKYSPLHF | TGTGCCAGCAGCTTGGGGGGCAAATACTCACCCCTCCACTTT
TRBJ2-5 | TRBD2 | few | TRBV4-3 | CASSQDSGSGRPETQYF | TGCGCCAGCAGCCAAGATTCGGGTAGCGGGAGGCCAGAGACCCAGTACTTC
TRBJ2-3 | TRBD2 | - | TRBV12-3/TRBV12-4 | CASSHSGGASRNVDTQYF | TGTGCCAGCAGTCATAGCGGGGGGGCCAGTCGGAATGTAGATACGCAGTATTTT
TRBJ2-7 | - | many | TRBV20-1 | CSARGPYSSYEQYF | TGCAGTGCTAGAGGTCCCTACAGCTCCTACGAGCAGTACTTC
TRBJ2-7 | - | many | TRBV12-3/TRBV12-4 | CASILDSYEQYF | TGTGCCAGCATCTTGGACAGCTACGAGCAGTACTTC
TRBJ1-2 | TRBD1 | once | TRBV15 | CATSPGTGFYGYTF | TGTGCCACCAGCCCAGGGACAGGATTCTATGGCTACACCTTC
TRBJ2-1 | TRBD1 | once | TRBV6-2/TRBV6-3 | CAGRTGAGNEQFF | TGTGCCGGCAGAACAGGGGCAGGGAATGAGCAGTTCTTC
TRBJ2-7 | - | - | TRBV7-2 | CASSLGLVIAYEQYF | TGTGCCAGCAGCTTAGGATTGGTCATAGCCTACGAGCAGTACTTC
TRBJ2-4 | - | many | TRBV29-1 | CSVTDYSAKAKNIQYF | TGCAGCGTTACAGACTATAGCGCTAAAGCCAAAAACATTCAGTACTTC
TRBJ2-4 | - | - | TRBV12-3/TRBV12-4 | CASRGLKGKNIQYF | TGTGCCAGCAGAGGACTCAAGGGCAAAAACATTCAGTACTTC
TRBJ1-1 | - | once | TRBV7-6 | CASNLQGGTEAFF | TGTGCCAGCAACTTACAGGGAGGGACTGAAGCTTTCTTT
TRBJ2-7 | TRBD1 | many | TRBV15 | CATSRGDRTYEQYF | TGTGCCACCAGCAGAGGGGACAGGACCTACGAGCAGTACTTC
TRBJ2-1 | TRBD2 | few | TRBV19 | CASSAQRGSSYNEQFF | TGTGCCAGTAGTGCCCAGCGGGGGAGCTCCTACAATGAGCAGTTCTTC
TRBJ2-7 | TRBD1 | - | TRBV6-5 | CASHPTDRTYEQYF | TGTGCCAGCCATCCCACGGACAGGACCTACGAGCAGTACTTC
TRBJ2-1 | - | once | TRBV6-1 | CASSFRGTKETQFF | TGTGCCAGCAGCTTCAGGGGTACAAAAGAGACCCAGTTCTTC
TRBJ1-1 | - | - | TRBV4-1 | CASSQEGWTPPETEAFF | TGCGCCAGCAGCCAAGAGGGGTGGACCCCGCCGGAAACTGAAGCTTTCTTT
TRBJ1-2 | - | once | TRBV18 | CASSPLPRADTF | TGTGCCAGCTCACCTCTCCCCAGGGCGGACACCTTC
TRBJ1-2 | - | few | TRBV5-1 | CASSPQKTESHLLYGYTF | TGCGCCAGCAGCCCCCAGAAAACAGAATCCCATCTTCTCTATGGCTACACCTTC